The clone carrying this T cell receptor (beta chain) has only one observation. Its antigen is not known. Treatment here: 15 to 20 received Ad26.COV2.S at low or high dose, single or two shots; 5 received placebo; per-sample allocation not given. It was on day 63 after the first vaccine or placebo injection that samples were taken. This record belongs to a study of Ad26.COV2.S vaccination and SARS-CoV-2 variants. Study-wide results and caveats: Placebo recipients had lower spike-specific TCR breadth than vaccine recipients. Analyses that measured TCR breadth and depth may have underestimated total T cell responses.

Sequencing was performed with immunoSEQ multiplex PCR; in TCRdb, only in-frame clones are kept and a portion is missing. The sample lists roughly 380,000 clones, about 85% occurring once. The length of the CDR3 is 15 residues. V lost 0 bases and J 6 bases, leaving 15 bases between the germline ends. Germline loops: CDR1 MNHNS, CDR2 SASEGT. This TCR was sampled from a person between 18 and 65 years old who received the Ad26.COV2.S COVID-19 vaccine or a placebo. Specimen: peripheral blood, collected in a trial of Ad26.COV2.S vaccine versus placebo. The V gene is TRBV6-1, the J gene TRBJ2-7; maybe TRBD1 (7 bases). The chain's CDR3 is CASSEARQGGFEQYF. The CDR3 DNA follows: TGTGCCAGCAGTGAAGCGCGACAGGGAGGTTTCGAGCAGTACTTC.